This TCR beta chain is drawn from a study of blood T cell repertoires in COVID-19. As for the study in general: The origin of the acute and convalescent COVID-19 samples was the United States, Italy and Spain.

The germline CDR1 and CDR2 sequences are SGHAT and FQNNGV. This CDR3 comprises 16 residues. V dropped 3 bases and J dropped 4; count of bases not matched to a gene: 11. Sequencing used immunoSEQ multiplex PCR; TCRdb keeps in-frame clones, though not all of them. The sample lists more than 450,000 clones, 87% seen once, with around 0.64% in the top ten. Sequenced input: PBMCs or T cells enriched from blood (not recorded which). This sequence originates from a woman under 30 who had recovered from COVID-19. The V gene is TRBV11-2, the J gene TRBJ1-2; 7 bases are shared with TRBD1. In nucleotides, the CDR3 is TGTGCCAGCAGCTTCGACAGGGTTACGTTACCCTATGGCTACACCTTC. Its translation: CASSFDRVTLPYGYTF.